Listed below are T cell receptor beta chains from one sample, sequenced in a study of cytomegalovirus exposure and HLA in healthy donors. Measured with immunoSEQ multiplex PCR; TCRdb has only the in-frame clones, and not every one. Here the sample spans roughly 100,000 clones, 75% being singletons. Sequencing was done on a sample of PBMCs. The receptors were gathered from a male donor in good health and CMV-seropositive. CDR3s include the opening cysteine and the closing phenylalanine or tryptophan. The D gene is left open where the match is weak. Expanded clones are given a class, and other clones once, few, many or no size at all.

TRBD2	TRBV6-5	TRBJ2-3	.	CASRTGLAGRYTQYF	TGTGCCAGCAGGACCGGACTAGCGGGGCGGTATACGCAGTATTTT
TRBD1	TRBV4-3	TRBJ2-6	.	CASSRDRSFSGANVLTF	TGCGCCAGCAGCCGGGACAGATCATTCTCTGGGGCCAACGTCCTGACTTTC
TRBD1	TRBV15	TRBJ2-1	.	CATAAGGREQFF	TGTGCCACCGCAGCAGGGGGCCGTGAGCAGTTCTTC
TRBD1	TRBV5-4	TRBJ2-7	.	CASSLAGRTGGAEQYF	TGTGCCAGCAGCTTGGCCGGAAGGACAGGGGGCGCCGAGCAGTACTTC
.	TRBV28	TRBJ2-7	.	CASSLQTLSSYEQYF	TGTGCCAGCAGCCTTCAGACTCTAAGCTCCTACGAGCAGTACTTC
TRBD1	TRBV7-9	TRBJ1-1	.	CASSFSVGQGFPEAFF	TGTGCCAGCAGCTTTTCGGTTGGACAGGGGTTTCCTGAAGCTTTCTTT
TRBD1	TRBV28	TRBJ2-7	.	CASSPPAGTGNYEQYF	TGTGCCAGCAGTCCTCCCGCCGGGACAGGTAACTACGAGCAGTACTTC
.	TRBV7-3	TRBJ1-2	.	CASSLSSPGTQYGYTF	TGTGCCAGCAGCTTAAGTTCTCCGGGGACACAATATGGCTACACCTTC
TRBD1	TRBV7-7	TRBJ2-1	few	CASSPRTGTGAYNEQFF	TGTGCCAGCAGCCCACGCACCGGGACAGGGGCCTACAATGAGCAGTTCTTC
.	TRBV28	TRBJ1-5	.	CASSSRPRGGYQPQHF	TGTGCCAGCAGTTCCCGACCTCGGGGTGGGTATCAGCCCCAGCATTTT
.	TRBV4-3	TRBJ1-4	few	CASSQVTATNEKLFF	TGCGCCAGCAGCCAAGTAACGGCAACTAATGAAAAACTGTTTTTT
.	TRBV13	TRBJ1-1	.	CASRIQGGNTEAFF	TGTGCCAGCCGAATACAAGGGGGGAACACTGAAGCTTTCTTT
.	TRBV7-2	TRBJ2-7	.	CASSLEGVGSYEQYF	TGTGCCAGCAGCTTAGAAGGGGTCGGATCCTACGAGCAGTACTTC
TRBD2	TRBV4-3	TRBJ2-1	.	CASSQERVAGDNEQFF	TGCGCCAGCAGCCAAGAGAGGGTAGCGGGAGACAATGAGCAGTTCTTC
TRBD1	TRBV29-1	TRBJ1-2	.	CSVALQGGGYGYTF	TGCAGCGTTGCGCTACAGGGGGGGGGCTATGGCTACACCTTC
.	TRBV2	TRBJ2-5	.	CASSESTQETQYF	TGTGCCAGCAGTGAATCTACCCAAGAGACCCAGTACTTC
.	TRBV7-2	TRBJ1-5	few	CASSLAQGSNQPQHF	TGTGCCAGCAGCTTAGCTCAGGGGAGCAATCAGCCCCAGCATTTT
.	TRBV2	TRBJ2-1	.	CASSVRGGLSNEQFF	TGTGCCAGCAGTGTAAGAGGGGGATTGAGCAATGAGCAGTTCTTC
.	TRBV4-3	TRBJ1-5	.	CASSQDRRGPGNQPQHF	TGCGCCAGCAGCCAAGATAGGCGAGGGCCAGGCAATCAGCCCCAGCATTTT
TRBD2	TRBV4-2	TRBJ2-3	.	CASSPGELAGRLPDTQYF	TGTGCCAGCAGCCCGGGGGAGCTAGCGGGACGACTACCAGATACGCAGTATTTT
TRBD1	TRBV6-6	TRBJ1-1	few	CASNDRGAMNTEAFF	TGTGCCAGCAACGACAGGGGGGCGATGAACACTGAAGCTTTCTTT
TRBD1	TRBV6-4	TRBJ1-2	few	CASRDSGDSSYGYPF	TGTGCCAGCAGGGACTCGGGGGACAGTTCCTATGGCTACCCCTTC
.	TRBV19	TRBJ2-7	.	CASSLQRISSYEQYF	TGTGCCAGTAGTTTACAGCGGATTAGCTCCTACGAGCAGTACTTC
TRBD2	TRBV7-9	TRBJ2-1	.	CASSFVPGLAGTEQFF	TGTGCCAGCAGCTTCGTCCCGGGACTAGCGGGGACTGAGCAGTTCTTC
TRBD2	TRBV4-2	TRBJ2-1	.	CASSQELAGPSSYNEQFF	TGTGCCAGCAGCCAAGAGCTAGCGGGACCTAGCTCCTACAATGAGCAGTTCTTC
TRBD1	TRBV7-3	TRBJ2-3	.	CASSAGQVQADTQYF	TGTGCCAGCAGCGCCGGACAGGTTCAAGCAGATACGCAGTATTTT
.	TRBV5-6	TRBJ1-4	few	CASSLAGVEEKLFF	TGTGCCAGCAGCTTGGCAGGGGTGGAGGAAAAACTGTTTTTT
TRBD1	TRBV5-4	TRBJ1-1	.	CASSYRQGPLMNTEAFF	TGTGCCAGCAGCTACAGACAGGGACCACTCATGAACACTGAAGCTTTCTTT
.	TRBV28	TRBJ1-2	.	CASSFQGTSSGYTF	TGTGCCAGCAGTTTTCAGGGGACATCCTCTGGCTACACCTTC
.	TRBV4-3	TRBJ1-4	.	CASSQEASWEKLFF	TGCGCCAGCAGCCAAGAAGCTTCGTGGGAAAAACTGTTTTTT
TRBD2	TRBV30	TRBJ2-3	.	CAWRTSGGTDTQYF	TGTGCCTGGAGGACTAGCGGGGGCACAGATACGCAGTATTTT
TRBD2	TRBV19	TRBJ2-5	.	CASSIPFGSSGHETQYF	TGTGCCAGTAGTATACCGTTCGGCAGTAGCGGGCACGAGACCCAGTACTTC
.	TRBV4-3	TRBJ1-5	.	CASSQDLTASPYQPQHF	TGCGCCAGCAGCCAAGATCTGACAGCCTCCCCGTATCAGCCCCAGCATTTT
TRBD2	TRBV10-3	TRBJ2-3	.	CATTSGGSSTDTQYF	TGTGCCACGACTAGCGGGGGGTCTAGCACAGATACGCAGTATTTT
TRBD2	TRBV7-8	TRBJ2-7	.	CASSLQRGRDYEQYF	TGTGCCAGCAGCTTACAGCGGGGTCGGGACTACGAGCAGTACTTC
TRBD2	TRBV27	TRBJ2-2	.	CASSSLAGGRTGELFF	TGTGCCAGCAGTTCATTAGCGGGGGGGCGAACCGGGGAGCTGTTTTTT
TRBD1	TRBV10-3	TRBJ1-1	.	CAISEPGTGNTEAFF	TGTGCCATCAGTGAGCCGGGGACAGGGAACACTGAAGCTTTCTTT
TRBD1	TRBV11-2	TRBJ2-5	.	CASSFPLQGARSETQYF	TGTGCCAGCAGCTTTCCGCTCCAGGGGGCCCGGAGTGAAACCCAGTACTTC
.	TRBV2	TRBJ2-3	.	CATQEQGWASTDTQYF	TGTGCCACCCAGGAACAGGGATGGGCTAGCACAGATACGCAGTATTTT
TRBD1	TRBV6-5	TRBJ1-1	.	CASSPRTGTEAFF	TGTGCCAGCAGTCCCCGGACAGGGACTGAAGCTTTCTTT
TRBD2	TRBV15	TRBJ2-3	.	CATSASGPTDTQYF	TGTGCCACCAGCGCTAGCGGACCCACAGATACGCAGTATTTT
.	TRBV7-2	TRBJ1-2	.	CASSLDAGVYGYTF	TGTGCCAGCAGCTTAGACGCAGGGGTCTATGGCTACACCTTC
.	TRBV5-6	TRBJ1-1	.	CASSLEVEPEAFF	TGTGCCAGCAGCTTGGAAGTAGAACCTGAAGCTTTCTTT
.	TRBV6-1	TRBJ2-2	.	CASSTRHDTGELFF	TGTGCCAGCAGTACCCGACACGACACCGGGGAGCTGTTTTTT
.	TRBV4-1	TRBJ1-1	.	CASSQDWRVRASTEAFF	TGCGCCAGCAGCCAAGATTGGAGGGTCCGAGCATCCACTGAAGCTTTCTTT
.	TRBV10-3	TRBJ1-5	few	CATGGQRSNQPQHF	TGTGCCACCGGCGGGCAGCGTAGCAATCAGCCCCAGCATTTT
.	TRBV28	TRBJ1-2	.	CATSRRPSYGYTF	TGTGCCACCTCCCGGCGCCCTAGCTATGGCTACACCTTC
.	TRBV5-1	TRBJ1-1	.	CASSLAVFGQGSMNTEAFF	TGCGCCAGCAGCTTGGCGGTTTTTGGGCAAGGCTCCATGAACACTGAAGCTTTCTTT
TRBD1	TRBV5-4	TRBJ1-1	.	CASRYTGGTEAFF	TGTGCCAGCAGGTATACAGGGGGCACTGAAGCTTTCTTT
TRBD1	TRBV6-6	TRBJ2-7	.	CASSYGWTGEYEQYF	TGTGCCAGCAGTTACGGATGGACAGGGGAGTACGAGCAGTACTTC
TRBD1	TRBV7-2	TRBJ1-1	.	CASNDRDRGSTEAFF	TGTGCCAGCAACGACCGGGACAGGGGTAGCACTGAAGCTTTCTTT
TRBD1	TRBV6-5	TRBJ1-1	.	CASSRQGAGTEAFF	TGTGCCAGCAGTCGACAGGGGGCTGGGACTGAAGCTTTCTTT
.	TRBV5-1	TRBJ1-2	once	CASSLETGPYGYTF	TGCGCCAGCAGCTTGGAAACAGGGCCCTATGGCTACACCTTC